The sequence of this T cell receptor (beta chain) was determined in a study of T-cell reconstitution after alpha-beta-depleted transplantation in children. Unique molecular identifiers were incorporated into the prepared TCRbeta library. From the PCR reads, TCRdb called clonotypes with MiXCR, one entry per CDR3 protein. Among 97,000 or so distinct CDR3 sequences listed, around 6.1% were seen once. V was cut by 6 bases and J by 0 bases, with 15 bases left in between. The CDR3 length is 16 residues. Germline V CDR1 and CDR2: DFQATT, SNEGSKA (reference sequence). The material was PBMCs, mostly from graft donor cells, obtained 60 days after TCRalphabeta/CD19-depleted stem cell transplant. V usage is TRBV20-1 and J usage is TRBJ2-6; D perhaps matches TRBD2 (5 bases). The receptor's source is a female patient aged 2-15 years who had a stem cell transplant for Fanconi anemia, so the T cells may come from the graft donor. The CDR3 region is CSAIGLLYSGANVLTF. Written as DNA, the CDR3 is TGCAGTGCCATTGGACTCCTGTACTCTGGGGCCAACGTCCTGACTTTC.